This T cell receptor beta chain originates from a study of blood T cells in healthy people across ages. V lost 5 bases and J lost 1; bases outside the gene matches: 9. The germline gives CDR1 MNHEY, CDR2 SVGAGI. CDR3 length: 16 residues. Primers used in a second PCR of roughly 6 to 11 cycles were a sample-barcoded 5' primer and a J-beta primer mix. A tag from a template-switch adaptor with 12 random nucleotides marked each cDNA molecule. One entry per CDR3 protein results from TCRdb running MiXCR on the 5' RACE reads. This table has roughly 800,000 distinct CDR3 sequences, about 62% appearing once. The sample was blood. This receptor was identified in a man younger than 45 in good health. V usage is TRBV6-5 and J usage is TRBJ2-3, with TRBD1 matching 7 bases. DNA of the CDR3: TGTGCCAGCAGTCAGGGACAGACCCCCCGCACAGATACGCAGTATTTT. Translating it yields CASSQGQTPRTDTQYF.